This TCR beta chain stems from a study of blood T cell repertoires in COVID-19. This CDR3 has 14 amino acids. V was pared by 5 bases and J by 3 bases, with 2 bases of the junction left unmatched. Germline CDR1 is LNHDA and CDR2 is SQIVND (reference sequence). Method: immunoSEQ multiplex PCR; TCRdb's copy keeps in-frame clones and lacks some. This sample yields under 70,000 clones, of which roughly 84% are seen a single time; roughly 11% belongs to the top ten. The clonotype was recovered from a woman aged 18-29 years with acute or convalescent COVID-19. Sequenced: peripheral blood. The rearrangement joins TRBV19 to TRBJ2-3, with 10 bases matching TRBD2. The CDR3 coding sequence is TGTGCCAGTAGTGTGACTAGCGGGACAGATACGCAGTATTTT. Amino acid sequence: CASSVTSGTDTQYF.